This TCR beta chain emerged from a study of cytomegalovirus exposure and HLA in healthy donors. This CDR3 is built from 14 residues. Germline values: CDR1 MNHNS, CDR2 SASEGT. J gave up 5 bases and V 5 bases, and 5 bases lay outside the gene matches. The PCR used 60 Vbeta and 13 Jbeta primers. TCRdb's table, derived via immunoSEQ multiplex PCR, lists solely in-frame clones and lacks some. The sample has 150,000 or so clones, over 60% seen once; the top ten hold approximately 1.6%. The study's findings and limits: Earlier analysis found most TCR beta V segments productive about 87% or about 30% of the time. An analysis was carried out later, and it reportedly showed fewer N-insertions in an Asian-associated ancestry cluster than the approximately 680-donor mean. Later analysis identified several of the most significant clusters that appeared linked to common viral pathogens.

In the case of this clone: Its specificity is unknown.

What was sequenced was PBMCs. The V gene is TRBV6-1, the J gene TRBJ2-5, with 10 bases matching TRBD1. The TCR was taken from a woman aged 18-29 years in good health and CMV-seronegative. The CDR3 nucleotides read TGTGCCAGCAGTCCGACAGGGGGCCGGGAGACCCAGTACTTC. It yields the protein CASSPTGGRETQYF.